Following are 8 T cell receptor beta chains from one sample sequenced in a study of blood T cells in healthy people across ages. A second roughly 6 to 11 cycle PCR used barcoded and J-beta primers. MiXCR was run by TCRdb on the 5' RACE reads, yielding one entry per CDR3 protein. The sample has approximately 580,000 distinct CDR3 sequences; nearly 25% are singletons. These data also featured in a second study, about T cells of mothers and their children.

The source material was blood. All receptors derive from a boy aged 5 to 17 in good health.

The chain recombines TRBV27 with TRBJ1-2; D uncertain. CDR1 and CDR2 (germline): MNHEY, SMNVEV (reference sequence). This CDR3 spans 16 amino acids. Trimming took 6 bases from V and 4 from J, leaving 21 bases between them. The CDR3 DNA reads TGTGCCAGCAGCCTCGGTCCGCCGGATTTAGGCTATGGCTACACCTTC. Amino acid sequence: CASSLGPPDLGYGYTF.

Written as DNA, the CDR3 is TGTGCCAGCAGTGAGACAAAGAACACCGGGGAGCTGTTTTTT. This sequence encodes CASSETKNTGELFF. This chain uses TRBV6-6 with TRBJ2-2; D gene uncertain. CDR3 size: 14 residues. The germline V gene has CDR1 MNHNY and CDR2 SVGAGI (reference sequence). V was cut by 5 bases and J by 1 base, with 8 bases left in between.

The CDR3 sequence is CASSERGVSYNEQFF. CDR3 coding DNA: TGTGCCAGCTCGGAGCGGGGGGTCTCCTACAATGAGCAGTTCTTC. The V and J genes are TRBV7-9 and TRBJ2-1; 9 bases fit TRBD2. Looked up from germline, CDR1 is SEHNR and CDR2 is FQNEAQ (reference sequence). The ends lost 8 bases at V and 0 bases at J; junction bases unmatched: 5. This CDR3 is built from 15 residues.

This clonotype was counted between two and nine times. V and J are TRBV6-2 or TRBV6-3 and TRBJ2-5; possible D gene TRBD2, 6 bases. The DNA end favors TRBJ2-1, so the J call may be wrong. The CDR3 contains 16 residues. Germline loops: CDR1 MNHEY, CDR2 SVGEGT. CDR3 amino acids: CASSPFGSPSGYEQFF. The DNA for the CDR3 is TGTGCCAGCAGTCCCTTCGGGAGCCCCTCTGGCTATGAGCAGTTCTTC.

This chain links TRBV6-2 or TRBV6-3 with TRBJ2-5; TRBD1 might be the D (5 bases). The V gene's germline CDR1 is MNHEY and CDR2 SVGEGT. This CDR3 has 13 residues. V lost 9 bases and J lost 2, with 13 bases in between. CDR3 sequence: CASETVLQETQYF. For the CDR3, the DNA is TGTGCCAGTGAGACAGTTCTGCAAGAGACCCAGTACTTC.

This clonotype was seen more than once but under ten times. The CDR3 here is CASSYYPLDEQFF. In DNA form, the CDR3 reads TGTGCCAGCAGTTACTATCCCCTGGATGAGCAGTTCTTC. The V call is TRBV6-2 or TRBV6-3, the J call TRBJ2-1; D not resolved. V was clipped by 1 base and J by 8 bases, with 9 bases between them. In germline, CDR1 is MNHEY, CDR2 SVGEGT. This CDR3 contains 13 residues.

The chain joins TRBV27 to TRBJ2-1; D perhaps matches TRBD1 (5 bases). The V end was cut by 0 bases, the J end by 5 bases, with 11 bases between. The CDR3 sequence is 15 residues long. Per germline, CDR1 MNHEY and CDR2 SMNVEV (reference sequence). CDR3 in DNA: TGTGCCAGCAGTTTATCCCTGGCAGGGAACAATGAGCAGTTCTTC. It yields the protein CASSLSLAGNNEQFF.

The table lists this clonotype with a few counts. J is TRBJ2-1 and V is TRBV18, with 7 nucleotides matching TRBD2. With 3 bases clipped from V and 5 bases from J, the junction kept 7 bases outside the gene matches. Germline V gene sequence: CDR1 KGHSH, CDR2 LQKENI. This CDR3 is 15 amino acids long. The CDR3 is CASSPRLARNNEQFF. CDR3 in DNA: TGTGCCAGCTCACCGAGACTAGCCCGTAACAATGAGCAGTTCTTC.